The source of this T cell receptor beta chain is a study of T cells in Graves' hyperthyroidism and ophthalmopathy. The germline CDR1 and CDR2 sequences are MNHNS and SASEGT. The CDR3 is made up of 15 amino acids. The V and J ends lost 6 bases and 4 bases respectively, with 16 bases between them. This clonotype was picked up many times. Its target is unknown. Those with hyperthyroidism were 18 to 65 years old, newly diagnosed, and ill for under 2 months. Overall study findings and caveats: Separation of ophthalmopathy from stable hyperthyroidism was achieved by a 13 V-J model. Among clonotypes expanded in thyroid above 0.001, most were also found in blood.

Authors of the study amplified TCR beta CDR3 regions from RNA transcripts. With the HTBI primer set, the TCR CDR3 went through a first round of RT-PCR. TCRdb reprocessed the multiplex PCR reads via MiXCR and lists one record per CDR3 protein. Of more than 35,000 distinct CDR3 sequences in the sample, 45% to 50% were seen once. The source material was peripheral blood or thyroid tissue (not recorded which). The J gene is TRBJ1-3, the V gene TRBV6-1; D not certain. This receptor was obtained from a woman aged 50 to 60 with Graves' hyperthyroidism. Here the CDR3 DNA reads TGTGCCAGCAGCCAAGTTCCTTACTCCGGAAACACCATATATTTT. It encodes CASSQVPYSGNTIYF.